These 12 T cell receptor beta chains were sequenced from one sample in a study of blood T cell repertoires in COVID-19. Here immunoSEQ multiplex PCR was the method, and the copy in TCRdb shows in-frame clones only, minus some. Of roughly 200,000 clones listed, 80% to 85% were seen once; the top ten hold around 8%. Input material: peripheral blood. These receptors came from a woman of 80 years or more with COVID-19, enrolled during active disease.

This clone was counted a single time. This rearrangement joins TRBV30 to TRBJ1-2; 7 nucleotides match TRBD1. The CDR3 totals 12 residues. Per the germline V gene, CDR1 is GTSNPN and CDR2 is SVGIG (reference sequence). V lost 7 bases, J lost 2 bases, and 4 bases stayed unmatched. DNA of the CDR3: TGTGCCTTAGAGACAGGGAACTATGGCTACACCTTC. Translation gives CALETGNYGYTF.

This chain links TRBV5-1 with TRBJ2-5, with a weak D call TRBD1 (6 bases). With 3 bases removed from V and 2 bases from J, the gap between germline ends came to 14 bases. Germline values: CDR1 SGHRS, CDR2 YFSETQ. The CDR3 is 15 amino acids. The CDR3 region has the DNA TGCGCCAGCAGCTCAGGGGCCTCGCTACAAGAGACCCAGTACTTC. Its translation is CASSSGASLQETQYF.

The chain combines TRBV28 with TRBJ1-2, with TRBD1 matching 9 bases. The CDR3 has 21 residues. The germline V gene has CDR1 MDHEN and CDR2 SYDVKM. The ends lost 0 bases at V and 4 bases at J; junction bases unmatched: 21. In DNA form, the CDR3 reads TGTGCCAGCAGTTTATGGGGTCGCTCCGGGACAGGGAGACTGGGGGCCTATGGCTACACCTTC. This translates into CASSLWGRSGTGRLGAYGYTF.

The chain has TRBV13 and TRBJ2-1; TRBD2 agrees at 8 bases. Trimming at V came to 7 bases and at J to 2 bases, leaving 7 bases not matched to a gene. Looked up from germline, CDR1 is PRHDT and CDR2 is FYEKMQ (reference sequence). This CDR3 contains 15 residues. The CDR3 DNA is TGTGCCAGCAAATTCGCGGGGGGAACCTACAATGAGCAGTTCTTC. Residues: CASKFAGGTYNEQFF.

This chain uses TRBV28 with TRBJ2-1; perhaps TRBD1 as D (6 bases). The CDR3 runs to 17 residues. Germline CDR1 reads MDHEN; CDR2 reads SYDVKM. V was pared by 4 bases and J by 4 bases, with 20 bases between. The CDR3 DNA sequence: TGTGCCAGCAGTTCAATCTTCCGGGACACGTCTTACAATGAGCAGTTCTTC. Its protein product is CASSSIFRDTSYNEQFF.

Notes on this clone: In the same sample, other DNA sequences code for this CDR3. The chain carries TRBV5-1 and TRBJ2-1; 7 bases are a match to TRBD2. The V and J ends lost 4 bases and 0 bases, in that order; junction bases with no gene match: 4. Per germline, CDR1 SGHRS and CDR2 YFSETQ. This CDR3 is 15 amino acids long. For the CDR3, the DNA is TGCGCCAGCAGCCCCGGGGGGAGCTCCTACAATGAGCAGTTCTTC. Its translation is CASSPGGSSYNEQFF. Together with reference TRBV5-1 and TRBJ2-1, the CDR3 gives the full variable domain: KAGVTQTPRYLIKTRGQQVTLSCSPISGHRSVSWYQQTPGQGLQFLFEYFSETQRNKGNFPGRFSGRQFSNSRSEMNVSTLELGDSALYLCASSPGGSSYNEQFFGPGTRLTVL.

The CDR3 DNA is TGTGCCAGCAGGAGAGGGTTATCGACTAACAATGAGCAGTTCTTC. Its translation is CASRRGLSTNNEQFF. The rearrangement uses TRBV3-1 (or the pseudogene TRBV3-2) and TRBJ2-1, with D perhaps matching TRBD2 (5 bases). Germline V gene data show CDR1 as LGHDT and CDR2 as YNNKEL (reference sequence). V lost 6 bases and J 5 bases, leaving 17 bases between the germline ends. The CDR3 sequence is 15 residues long.

This chain uses TRBV19 with TRBJ1-5; D is unresolved. Trimming removed 7 bases at V and 6 bases at J, with 22 bases between. The CDR3 spans 16 residues. From germline, CDR1 is LNHDA and CDR2 SQIVND (reference sequence). Written as DNA, the CDR3 is TGTGCCAGTAATTCCTTAAAGCTTTCCCGGGGTCAGCCCCAGCATTTT. This encodes CASNSLKLSRGQPQHF.

The chain links TRBV4-3 to TRBJ1-2, with TRBD1 matching 8 bases. Germline V CDR1 and CDR2: LGHNA, YSLEER. This CDR3 is built from 14 residues. Unmatched junction bases numbered 3, after V lost 4 bases and J lost 2 bases. CDR3 DNA: TGCGCCAGCAGCCCCAGGGGGCTCAACTATGGCTACACCTTC. Its protein product is CASSPRGLNYGYTF.

J is TRBJ1-1 and V is TRBV6-4; TRBD1 aligns across 7 bases. Germline V gives CDR1 MRHNA, CDR2 SNTAGT. V dropped 2 bases and J dropped 3; count of bases not matched to a gene: 3. The CDR3 runs to 14 residues. The CDR3 DNA follows: TGTGCCAGCAGTGACCCCGGACAGGACACTGAAGCTTTCTTT. Its protein is CASSDPGQDTEAFF.

This clone was picked up one time. At one end, the junction sequence differs from germline, possibly due to a read error. V is TRBV10-3 and J is TRBJ2-1, with D maybe TRBD2 (6 bases). Germline values: CDR1 ENHRY, CDR2 SYGVKD. This CDR3 is built from 13 residues. The CDR3 DNA follows: TGTGCCGTCAGTGAAATTAGCGGCGGAGAGCAGTTCTTC. The encoded protein is CAVSEISGGEQFF.

V and J are TRBV19 and TRBJ2-1; 13 bases map to TRBD2. V shed 9 bases, J shed 4 bases, and the junction held 9 bases outside the gene matches. CDR3 size: 16 residues. Germline V lookup: CDR1 LNHDA, CDR2 SQIVND (reference sequence). CDR3 protein: CASLGTSGRDYNEQFF. CDR3 bases: TGTGCCAGCTTAGGTACTAGCGGGAGGGATTACAATGAGCAGTTCTTC.